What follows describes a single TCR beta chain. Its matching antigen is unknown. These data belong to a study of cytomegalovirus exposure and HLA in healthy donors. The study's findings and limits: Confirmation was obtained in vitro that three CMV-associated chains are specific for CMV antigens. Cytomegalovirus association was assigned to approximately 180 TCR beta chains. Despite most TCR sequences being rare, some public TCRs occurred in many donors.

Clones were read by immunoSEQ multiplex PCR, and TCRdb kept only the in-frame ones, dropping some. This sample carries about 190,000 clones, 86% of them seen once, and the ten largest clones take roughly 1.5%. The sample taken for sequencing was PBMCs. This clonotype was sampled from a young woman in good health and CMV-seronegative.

The CDR3 region is CATSRDFGQAYGYTF. As DNA, the CDR3 is TGTGCCACCAGCAGAGATTTTGGACAGGCCTATGGCTACACCTTC. The rearrangement links TRBV15 to TRBJ1-2; 7 positions agree with TRBD1. J gave up 4 bases and V 0 bases, and 5 bases lay outside the gene matches. Looked up from germline, CDR1 is LNHNV and CDR2 is YYDKDF (reference sequence). CDR3 length: 15 residues.